The 10 T cell receptor beta chains given below trace back to one sample, sequenced in a study of blood T cell repertoires in COVID-19. Profiled with immunoSEQ multiplex PCR; TCRdb holds only in-frame clones, not every one. The table lists roughly 140,000 clones, 84% of them singletons. Specimen: PBMCs or T cells enriched from blood (not recorded which). Source of these receptors: a man aged 45 to 65 who had recovered from COVID-19.

The chain couples TRBV5-1 to TRBJ2-2; TRBD2 matches 8 bases. CDR1 and CDR2 (germline): SGHRS, YFSETQ. The CDR3 contains 15 residues. V shed 5 bases, J shed 3 bases, and the junction held 6 bases outside the gene matches. CDR3 DNA: TGCGCCAGCAGAACTAGCGGCCTCCACACCGGGGAGCTGTTTTTT. This gives the protein CASRTSGLHTGELFF. The full variable domain, rest sourced from reference TRBV5-1 and TRBJ2-2, is KAGVTQTPRYLIKTRGQQVTLSCSPISGHRSVSWYQQTPGQGLQFLFEYFSETQRNKGNFPGRFSGRQFSNSRSEMNVSTLELGDSALYLCASRTSGLHTGELFFGEGSRLTVL.

V usage is TRBV5-6 and J usage is TRBJ1-6; D gene ambiguous. V lost 2 bases, J lost 5 bases, and 14 bases lay in between. Germline V lookup: CDR1 SGHDT, CDR2 YYEEEE. The CDR3 is 16 residues long. The CDR3 loop reads CASSLPGSADNSPLHF. The CDR3 DNA reads TGTGCCAGCAGCTTACCGGGGTCAGCGGATAATTCACCCCTCCACTTT.

Only one count was recorded for this clone. For the CDR3, the DNA is TGTGCCAGCAGCCCGGGACAGTTTAATTCACCCCTCCACTTT. Translated, it gives CASSPGQFNSPLHF. The J gene is TRBJ1-6, the V gene TRBV3-1 (or the pseudogene TRBV3-2), with TRBD1 identical over 7 bases. The CDR3 consists of 14 residues. Germline CDR1 is LGHDT and CDR2 is YNNKEL (reference sequence). The V and J ends lost 4 bases and 6 bases, in that order; junction bases with no gene match: 3.

The rearrangement uses TRBV30 and TRBJ1-2; TRBD1 is a possible D gene (5 bases). In germline, CDR1 is GTSNPN, CDR2 SVGIG (reference sequence). CDR3 size: 13 residues. V shed 5 bases and J shed 8 bases, with 18 bases lying between them. CDR3 nucleotides: TGTGCCTGGGGGGGACTTCCAGTTCAGGGCTACACCTTC. Amino acid sequence: CAWGGLPVQGYTF.

The J gene is TRBJ1-5, the V gene TRBV19; 8 nucleotides match TRBD1. The CDR3 is 19 residues long. The J segment lost 6 bases and the V segment lost 7 bases, leaving 23 bases of the junction unmatched. Per the germline V gene, CDR1 is LNHDA and CDR2 is SQIVND (reference sequence). The CDR3, as DNA: TGTGCCAGTACCCCGGGTACAGGGGGTGCCCCACCCCCAAGTCAGCCCCAGCATTTT. Translation: CASTPGTGGAPPPSQPQHF.

The V call is TRBV21-1, the J call TRBJ2-5; the D call TRBD1 from the table was never checked on the DNA. TRBV21-1 corresponds to a pseudogene. This CDR3 is built from 17 residues. The CDR3 bases are TGTGCCAGCAGCAGAAGTTCGCCTGGGACAATCGAAGAGACCCAGTACTTC. Its protein product is CASSRSSPGTIEETQYF.

V gene TRBV4-1 combines with J gene TRBJ1-3; 10 nucleotides agree with TRBD1. The germline CDR1 and CDR2 sequences are MGHRA and YSYEKL. This CDR3 contains 18 residues. With V trimmed by 1 base and J by 0 bases, 6 bases remained unmatched. CDR3 nucleotides: TGCGCCAGCAGCCAAGGACAGGGGGCCTACTACTCTGGAAACACCATATATTTT. This sequence encodes CASSQGQGAYYSGNTIYF.

This chain uses TRBV6-2 or TRBV6-3 with TRBJ2-2, with TRBD1 identical over 8 bases. Looked up from germline, CDR1 is MNHEY and CDR2 is SVGEGT. This CDR3 spans 14 amino acids. The J segment lost 6 bases and the V segment lost 6 bases, leaving 6 bases of the junction unmatched. The CDR3 coding sequence is TGTGCCAGCAGCATGACAGGGGTTGCCGGGGAGCTGTTTTTT. Translated, it gives CASSMTGVAGELFF.

This clone was observed a handful of times. The chain carries TRBV10-1 and TRBJ1-1; a possible D gene is TRBD1 (6 bases). V shed 6 bases and J shed 3 bases, with 23 bases lying between them. This CDR3 is built from 17 residues. CDR1 WNHNN and CDR2 SYGVQD come from the germline V gene (reference sequence). This CDR3 reads CASSAEGEGRPDTEAFF. DNA for the CDR3: TGCGCCAGCAGCGCAGAGGGGGAGGGGAGACCGGACACTGAAGCTTTCTTT.

This chain joins TRBV18 and TRBJ1-4; 8 nucleotides align to TRBD1. CDR3 length equals 15 residues. Germline V gene sequence: CDR1 KGHSH, CDR2 LQKENI. The V segment lost 3 bases and the J segment 4 bases; nucleotides outside the gene matches: 4. Written as DNA, the CDR3 is TGTGCCAGCTCACCCGGACAGGGCCTTAATGAAAAACTGTTTTTT. Amino acid sequence: CASSPGQGLNEKLFF.